This T cell receptor (beta chain) was sequenced during a study of blood T cell repertoires in COVID-19. Study summary: Material from acute and convalescent COVID-19 was sourced from the United States, Italy and Spain. Sources were T cells, B-cell-depleted T cells, or PBMCs; the material itself was cDNA or gDNA.

A single count supports this clone. In germline, CDR1 is LNHDA, CDR2 SQIVND (reference sequence). The CDR3 contains 11 residues. Between the trimmed V and J ends, which lost 5 bases and 8 bases, there was a span of 8 bases. Data came from immunoSEQ multiplex PCR; TCRdb stores just in-frame clones and leaves some out. The data show tens of thousands of clones, 81% seen once. The sample comprised peripheral blood. This sequence originates from an older woman with acute or convalescent COVID-19. The chain links TRBV19 to TRBJ2-3; D might be TRBD2 (6 bases). In nucleotides, the CDR3 is TGTGCCAGTAGTGTTAGCGGTACGCAGTATTTT. This translates into CASSVSGTQYF.